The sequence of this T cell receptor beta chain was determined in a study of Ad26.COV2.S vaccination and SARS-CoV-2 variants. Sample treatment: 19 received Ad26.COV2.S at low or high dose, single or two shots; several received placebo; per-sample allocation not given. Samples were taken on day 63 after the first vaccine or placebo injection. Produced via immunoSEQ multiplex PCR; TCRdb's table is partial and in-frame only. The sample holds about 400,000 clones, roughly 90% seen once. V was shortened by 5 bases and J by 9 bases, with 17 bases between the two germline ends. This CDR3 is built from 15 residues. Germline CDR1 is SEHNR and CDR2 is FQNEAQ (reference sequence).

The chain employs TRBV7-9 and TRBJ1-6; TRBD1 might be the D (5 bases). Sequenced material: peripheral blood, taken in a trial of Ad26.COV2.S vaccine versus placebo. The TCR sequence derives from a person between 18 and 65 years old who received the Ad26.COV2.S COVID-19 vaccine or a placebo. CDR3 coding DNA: TGTGCCAGCAGCCTAATGGCCCCGGGGGGTTCACCCCTCCACTTT. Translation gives CASSLMAPGGSPLHF.